These T cell receptor beta chains were read from a single sample in a study of breast tumors, draining lymph nodes, adjacent tissues. TCRdb independently ran MiXCR on the multiplex PCR reads; one entry per CDR3 protein. The sample consists of roughly 80,000 distinct CDR3 sequences, approximately 19% of them appearing once. The sample taken for sequencing was axillary lymph node tissue. Receptors were obtained from a female donor with breast cancer. Some clones in this sample may be carry-over from other donors' samples. Each CDR3 is given with its conserved first and last residue. Each record gives: CDR3 protein, V gene, CDR3 length, clone size, D gene, J gene. The D gene is left open where the match is weak. A clone size is listed for some rows: how often the clone was seen (once, few, many), or a class if it is expanded.

CASSLSTPRYRGRYEQYF TRBV3-1 18 - TRBD1 TRBJ2-7
CATQLRGGANYGYTF TRBV6-4 15 few TRBD1 TRBJ1-2
CASSQELAATQYF TRBV4-2 13 many TRBD2 TRBJ2-3
CASSLGLAYAGELFF TRBV5-4 15 - TRBD2 TRBJ2-2
CASNGVASDTQYF TRBV6-1 13 many - TRBJ2-3
CASSPRTAAYYGYTF TRBV5-4 15 many - TRBJ1-2
CASSPAGRNGELFF TRBV11-2 14 - - TRBJ2-2
CSAAGTIYTDTQYF TRBV20-1 14 many TRBD2 TRBJ2-3
CASSAGLARQYF TRBV19 12 many TRBD2 TRBJ2-7
CASRTGARETQYF TRBV28 13 - TRBD1 TRBJ2-5
CASSFRSLGYEQYF TRBV27 14 - - TRBJ2-7
CASSGDRGLGYTF TRBV6-5 13 many TRBD1 TRBJ1-2
CSAKQAGGANTGELFF TRBV20-1 16 medium-sized TRBD2 TRBJ2-2
CASSSLVDYSYNEQFF TRBV6-2/TRBV6-3 16 few - TRBJ2-1
CSAPNRGFGSSGANVLTF TRBV20-1 18 many - TRBJ2-6
CASSQDGRGSEQYF TRBV4-3 14 many - TRBJ2-7
CASSYPGGSGRFYNEQFF TRBV6-2/TRBV6-3 18 - TRBD2 TRBJ2-1
CASSPGPPYEQYF TRBV27 13 many - TRBJ2-7
CSAPLRDRNYEQYF TRBV20-1 14 many TRBD1 TRBJ2-7
CASRTSGTYEQYF TRBV5-1 13 many TRBD2 TRBJ2-7
CATSDLARGVTGELFF TRBV24-1 16 many - TRBJ2-2
CASSLIPGEQYF TRBV12-3/TRBV12-4 12 many - TRBJ2-7
CASSPWGTGSSYEQYF TRBV12-3/TRBV12-4 16 many - TRBJ2-7
CASSIAKSNPQHF TRBV19 13 many - TRBJ1-5
CASSTPGQGTTQHF TRBV7-2 14 few TRBD1 TRBJ1-5
CASSLGSRQGEQYF TRBV7-2 14 many TRBD1 TRBJ2-7
CASSLAGPGTQYF TRBV4-1 13 medium-sized TRBD2 TRBJ2-5
CSARESRGKNSPLHF TRBV20-1 15 many - TRBJ1-6
CAISESGTSGRAGEQFF TRBV10-3 17 many TRBD2 TRBJ2-1
CASSLAVLAGGPIPNIQYF TRBV7-2 19 few TRBD2 TRBJ2-4
CASSLVDLETQYF TRBV5-6 13 many - TRBJ2-5
CASQQRSTSTDTQYF TRBV6-5 15 medium-sized - TRBJ2-3
CASSLLSHGFSYNEQFF TRBV7-7 17 few - TRBJ2-1
CSARSQGLLRDTANYGYIF TRBV20-1 19 many - TRBJ1-2
CSADLAGVASYEQYF TRBV20-1 15 many TRBD2 TRBJ2-7
CSARDLGYSYEQYF TRBV20-1 14 many - TRBJ2-7
CASSLPSSGNTIYF TRBV28 14 - - TRBJ1-3
CASSAQLVGYEQCF TRBV12-3/TRBV12-4 14 - - TRBJ2-7
CASSEATDLTRGYTF TRBV5-1 15 many - TRBJ1-2
CSARDASGIQETQYF TRBV20-1 15 many TRBD2 TRBJ2-5
CASSTRGTSSYEQYF TRBV6-5 15 many - TRBJ2-7
CSAKTGSVNSPLHF TRBV20-1 14 many - TRBJ1-6
CASLRTVRSGNTIYF TRBV6-2/TRBV6-3 15 many - TRBJ1-3
CASSYGTGYYGYTF TRBV6-5 14 many TRBD1 TRBJ1-2
CSAPLPGLGYTF TRBV29-1 12 many - TRBJ1-2
CAIKVSGSGSGRGYEQYF TRBV10-3 18 many TRBD2 TRBJ2-7
CASSRQGSGEQYF TRBV3-1 13 many TRBD1 TRBJ2-7